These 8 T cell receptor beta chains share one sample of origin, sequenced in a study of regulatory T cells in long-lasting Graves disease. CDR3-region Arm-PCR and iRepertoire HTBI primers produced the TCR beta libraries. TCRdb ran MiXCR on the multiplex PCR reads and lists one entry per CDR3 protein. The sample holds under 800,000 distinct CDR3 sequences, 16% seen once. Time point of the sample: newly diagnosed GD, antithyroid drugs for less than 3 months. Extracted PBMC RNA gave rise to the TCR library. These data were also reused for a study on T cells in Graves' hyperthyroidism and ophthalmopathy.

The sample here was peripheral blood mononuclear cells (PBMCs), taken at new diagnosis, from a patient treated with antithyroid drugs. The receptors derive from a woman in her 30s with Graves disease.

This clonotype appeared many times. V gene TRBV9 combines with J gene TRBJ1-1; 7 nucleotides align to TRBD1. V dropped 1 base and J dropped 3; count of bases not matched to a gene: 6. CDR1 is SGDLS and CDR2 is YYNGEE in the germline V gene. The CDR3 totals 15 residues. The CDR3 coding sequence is TGTGCCAGCAGCGTACAGGGGGAAGCAGACACTGAAGCTTTCTTT. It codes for CASSVQGEADTEAFF. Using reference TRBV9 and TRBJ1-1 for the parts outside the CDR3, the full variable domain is DSGVTQTPKHLITATGQRVTLRCSPRSGDLSVYWYQQSLDQGLQFLIQYYNGEERAKGNILERFSAQQFPDLHSELNLSSLELGDSALYFCASSVQGEADTEAFFGQGTRLTVV.

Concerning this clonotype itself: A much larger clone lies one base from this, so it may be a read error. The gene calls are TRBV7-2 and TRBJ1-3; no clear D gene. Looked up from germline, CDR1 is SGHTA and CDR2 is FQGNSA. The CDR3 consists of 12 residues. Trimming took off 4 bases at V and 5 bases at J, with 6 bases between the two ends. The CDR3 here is CASSSNRNTIYF. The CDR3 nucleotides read TGTGCCAGCAGCTCGAATAGAAACACCATATATTTT.

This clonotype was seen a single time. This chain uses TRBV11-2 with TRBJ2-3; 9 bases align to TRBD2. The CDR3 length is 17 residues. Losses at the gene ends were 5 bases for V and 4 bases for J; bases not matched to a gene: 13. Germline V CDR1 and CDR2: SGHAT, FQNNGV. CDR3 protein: CASSQDQLASGADTQYF. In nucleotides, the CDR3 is TGTGCCAGCAGCCAAGATCAGTTGGCTAGCGGGGCAGATACGCAGTATTTT.

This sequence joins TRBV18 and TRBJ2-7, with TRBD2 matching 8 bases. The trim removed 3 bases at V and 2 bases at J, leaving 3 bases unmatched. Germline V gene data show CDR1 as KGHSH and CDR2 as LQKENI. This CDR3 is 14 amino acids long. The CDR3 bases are TGTGCCAGCTCACCCACTAGCGGTGCCTACGAGCAGTACTTC. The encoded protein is CASSPTSGAYEQYF.

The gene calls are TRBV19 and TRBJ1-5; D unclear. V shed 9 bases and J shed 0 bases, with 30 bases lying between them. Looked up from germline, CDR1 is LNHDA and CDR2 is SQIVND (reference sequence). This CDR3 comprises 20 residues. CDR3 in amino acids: CASSIGVGRSVFDSNQPQHF. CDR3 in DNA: TGTGCCAGCTCCATCGGGGTTGGCCGAAGCGTATTTGATAGCAATCAGCCCCAGCATTTT. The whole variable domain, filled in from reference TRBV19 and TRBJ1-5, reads DGGITQSPKYLFRKEGQNVTLSCEQNLNHDAMYWYRQDPGQGLRLIYYSQIVNDFQKGDIAEGYSVSREKKESFPLTVTSAQKNPTAFYLCASSIGVGRSVFDSNQPQHFGDGTRLSIL.

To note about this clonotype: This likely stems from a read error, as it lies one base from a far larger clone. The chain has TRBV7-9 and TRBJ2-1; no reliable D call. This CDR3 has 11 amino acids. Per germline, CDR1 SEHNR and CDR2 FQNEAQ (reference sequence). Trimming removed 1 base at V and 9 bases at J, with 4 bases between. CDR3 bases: TGTGCCAGCAGCTTAGAGAGTGAGCAGTTCTTC. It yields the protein CASSLESEQFF.

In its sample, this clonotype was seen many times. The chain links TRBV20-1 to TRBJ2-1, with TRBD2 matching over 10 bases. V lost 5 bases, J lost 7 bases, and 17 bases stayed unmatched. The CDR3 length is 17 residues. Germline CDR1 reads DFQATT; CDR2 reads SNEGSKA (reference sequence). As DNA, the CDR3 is TGCAGTGCTTCCAGCGCTCTGAGCGGGAGGGTCTTAAATGAGCAGTTCTTC. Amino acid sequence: CSASSALSGRVLNEQFF.

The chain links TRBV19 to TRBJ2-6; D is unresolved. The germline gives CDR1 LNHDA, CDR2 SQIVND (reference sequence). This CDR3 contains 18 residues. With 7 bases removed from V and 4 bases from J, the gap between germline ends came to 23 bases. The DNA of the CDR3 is TGTGCCAGTACCCAAAGGTCAGGTACCCCTTCGGGGGCCAACGTCCTGACTTTC. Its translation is CASTQRSGTPSGANVLTF.